The source of this TCR beta chain is a study of tumor and adjacent non-tumor tissue in lung cancer (dated by TCRdb to the late 2010s). About the full investigation: The cohort included about a dozen adenocarcinoma, a couple of squamous cell carcinoma and 1 small cell lung cancer patients. The 15 enrolled patients, of whom 10 were men and 5 were women, were aged about 30 to 80 years and were diagnosed with TNM stage I to III disease. A total of roughly 120,000,000 productive TCRbeta reads were generated by sequencing, corresponding to an average of approximately 4 million reads per sample. Using bulk TCRbeta repertoires from 15 lung cancer patients, the study set lung tumor tissue side by side with matched distant non-tumor lung tissue. TCRbeta CDR3 sequencing was performed on a few dozen paired specimens, with one tumor sample and one normal lung sample collected per patient. Paper-wide results and their limitations: With only roughly 14 patients in the cohort, the authors noted that larger samples and more detailed clinical data are needed. Tumor tissue showed significantly higher TCR diversity (inverse Simpson) than normal lung tissue, at around 450 vs 150 (P = 0.0075, Mann-Whitney U test). The top 100 clones made up a significantly larger cumulative share of the repertoire in normal lung than in tumor tissue. TCR diversity was significantly higher in younger patients, and greater tumor TCR diversity was associated with shorter overall survival and shorter disease-free survival. Because peripheral blood was not sequenced, the blood TCRbeta repertoires of the lung cancer patients in the study went unexamined. The sequencing platform is not named in the methods, and unique molecular identifiers are not mentioned.

This clonotype came up once. Its specific antigen is unknown. Germline is not matched at one junction end, which may reflect a read error. Per the germline V gene (reference sequence), LNHDA is the CDR1 and SQIVND is the CDR2. Spanning cysteine to phenylalanine, the CDR3 consists of 14 amino acids. The entry retains the CDR3 DNA only, 42 bases that are in frame from base 1. RNA was extracted from bulk unsorted tissue and checked for quality with a NanoDrop ND-1000 and an Agilent 2100. Newly diagnosed lung cancer patients without prior chemotherapy who had been admitted for thoracic surgery in China between August and November 2014 were enrolled as donors. Patients who had received previous radiotherapy or chemotherapy, or who had another concurrent cancer, were excluded from the study. Pieces of surgical tissue measuring 1-2 cm3 were kept in RNAlater solution and stored at -80 degrees C until use.

The library was made by multiplex PCR. Instrument used: Illumina HiSeq 2500. TCRbeta libraries were constructed through three rounds of nested PCR with primers (Table S4) according to protocols adapted from ARM-PCR. PCR products of 200-500 bp were gel-excised and purified with the QIAquick gel extraction kit before sequencing. The source study handled its data this way. Reads were cleaned with Trimmomatic, merged with FLASH into complete CDR3 sequences, and assigned to V(D)J germline segments with MiTCR. VDJtools was used to compute clonal diversity as the inverse Simpson's index. In-frame sequences without a premature stop codon were defined as productive reads. The public reads were quality trimmed at Q25 with fastp and then assembled into clones with MiXCR by TCRdb, keeping productive beta chains. Under each unique CDR3 protein, matching rows form one entry showing the most common genes and DNA. TCRdb assigned the V and J calls; the authors' analysis was not used. This sample lists 69,000 or so distinct CDR3 sequences; around 73% were detected once. The ten largest clones take up roughly 28% of the sample.

The TCR was taken from a man in his sixties with non-small cell lung cancer. The sequence is built from TRBV19 and TRBJ1-5, and the D gene may be TRBD1, 6 bases matching. The sample taken for sequencing was lung tumor tissue. The CDR3 is CASSPQGPGQSQHF. In nucleotide form, the sequence is TGTGCCAGTAGTCCTCAGGGGCCAGGTCAGTCCCAGCATTTT.